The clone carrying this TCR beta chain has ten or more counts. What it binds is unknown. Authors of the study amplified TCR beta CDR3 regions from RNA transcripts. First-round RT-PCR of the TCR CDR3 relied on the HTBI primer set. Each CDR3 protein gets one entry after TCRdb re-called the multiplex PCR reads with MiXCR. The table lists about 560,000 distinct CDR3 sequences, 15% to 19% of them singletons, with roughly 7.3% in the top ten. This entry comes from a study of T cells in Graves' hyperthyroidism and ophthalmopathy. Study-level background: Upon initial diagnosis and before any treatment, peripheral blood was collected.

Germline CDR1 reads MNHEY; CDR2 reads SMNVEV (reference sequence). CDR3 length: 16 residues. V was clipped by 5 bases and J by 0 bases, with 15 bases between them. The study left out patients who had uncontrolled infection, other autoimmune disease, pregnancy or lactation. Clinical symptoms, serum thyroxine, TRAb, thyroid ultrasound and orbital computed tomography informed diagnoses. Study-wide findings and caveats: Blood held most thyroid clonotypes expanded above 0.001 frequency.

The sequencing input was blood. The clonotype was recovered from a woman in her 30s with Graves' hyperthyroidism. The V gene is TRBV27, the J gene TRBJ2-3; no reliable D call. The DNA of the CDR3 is TGTGCCAGCAGTCCGAGCCCTCAATCCAGCACAGATACGCAGTATTTT. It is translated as CASSPSPQSSTDTQYF.